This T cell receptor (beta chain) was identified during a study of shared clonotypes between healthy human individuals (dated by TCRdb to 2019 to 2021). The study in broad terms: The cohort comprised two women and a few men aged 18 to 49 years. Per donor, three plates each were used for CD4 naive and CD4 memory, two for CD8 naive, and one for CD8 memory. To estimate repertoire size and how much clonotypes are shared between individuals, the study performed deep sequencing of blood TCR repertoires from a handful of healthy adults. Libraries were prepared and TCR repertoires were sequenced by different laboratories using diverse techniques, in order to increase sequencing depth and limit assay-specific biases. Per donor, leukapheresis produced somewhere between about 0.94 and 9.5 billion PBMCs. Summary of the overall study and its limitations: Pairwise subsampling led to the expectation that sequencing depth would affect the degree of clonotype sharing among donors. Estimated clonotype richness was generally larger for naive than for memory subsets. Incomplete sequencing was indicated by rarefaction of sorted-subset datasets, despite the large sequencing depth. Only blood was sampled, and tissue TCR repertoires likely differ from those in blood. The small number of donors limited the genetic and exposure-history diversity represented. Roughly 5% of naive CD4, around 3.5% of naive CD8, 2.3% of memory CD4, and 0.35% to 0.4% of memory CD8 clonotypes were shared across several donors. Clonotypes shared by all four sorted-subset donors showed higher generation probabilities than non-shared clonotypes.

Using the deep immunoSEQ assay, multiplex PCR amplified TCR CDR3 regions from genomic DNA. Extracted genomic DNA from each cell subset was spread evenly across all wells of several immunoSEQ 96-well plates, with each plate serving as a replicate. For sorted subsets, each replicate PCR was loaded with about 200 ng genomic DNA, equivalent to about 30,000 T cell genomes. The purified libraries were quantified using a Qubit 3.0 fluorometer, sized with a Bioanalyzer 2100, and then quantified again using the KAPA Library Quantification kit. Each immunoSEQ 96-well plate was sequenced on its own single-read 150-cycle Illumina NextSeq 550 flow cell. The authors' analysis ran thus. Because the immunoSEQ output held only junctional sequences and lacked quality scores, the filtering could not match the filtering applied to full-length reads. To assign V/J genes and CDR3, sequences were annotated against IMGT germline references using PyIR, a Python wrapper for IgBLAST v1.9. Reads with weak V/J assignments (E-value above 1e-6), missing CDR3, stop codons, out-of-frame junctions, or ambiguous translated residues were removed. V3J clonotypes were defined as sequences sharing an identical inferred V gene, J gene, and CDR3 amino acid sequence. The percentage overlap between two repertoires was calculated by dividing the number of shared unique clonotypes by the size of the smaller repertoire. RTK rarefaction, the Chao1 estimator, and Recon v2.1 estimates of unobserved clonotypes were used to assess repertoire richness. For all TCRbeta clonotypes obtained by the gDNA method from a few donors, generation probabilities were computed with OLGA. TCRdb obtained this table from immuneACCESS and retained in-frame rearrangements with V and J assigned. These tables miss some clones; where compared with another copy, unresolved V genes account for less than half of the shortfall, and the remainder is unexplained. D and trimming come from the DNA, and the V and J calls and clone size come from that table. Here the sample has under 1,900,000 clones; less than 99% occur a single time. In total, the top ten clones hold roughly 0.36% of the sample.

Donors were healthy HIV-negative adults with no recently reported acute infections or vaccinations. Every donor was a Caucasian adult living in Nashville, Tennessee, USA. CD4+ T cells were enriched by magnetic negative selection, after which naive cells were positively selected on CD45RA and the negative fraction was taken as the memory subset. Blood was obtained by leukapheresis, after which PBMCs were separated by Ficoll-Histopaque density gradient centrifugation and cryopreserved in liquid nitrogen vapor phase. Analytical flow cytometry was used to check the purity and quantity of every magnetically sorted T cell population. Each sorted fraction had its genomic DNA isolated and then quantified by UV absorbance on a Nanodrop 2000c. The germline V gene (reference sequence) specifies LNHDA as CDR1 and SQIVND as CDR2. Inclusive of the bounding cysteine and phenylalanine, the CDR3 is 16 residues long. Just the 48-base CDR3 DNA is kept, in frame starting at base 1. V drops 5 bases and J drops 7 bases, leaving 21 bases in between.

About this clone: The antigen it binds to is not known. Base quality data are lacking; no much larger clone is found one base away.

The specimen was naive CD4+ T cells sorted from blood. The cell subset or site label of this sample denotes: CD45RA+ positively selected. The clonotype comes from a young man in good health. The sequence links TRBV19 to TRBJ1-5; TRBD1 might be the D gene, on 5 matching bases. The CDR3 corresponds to CASSPTRRGVGQPQHF. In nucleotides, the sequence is TGTGCCAGTAGTCCAACCCGACGAGGGGTGGGACAGCCCCAGCATTTT.